This T cell receptor beta chain was captured in a study of T cell changes during pregnancy in multiple sclerosis. Here immunoSEQ multiplex PCR was the method, and the copy in TCRdb shows in-frame clones only, minus some. Of roughly 24,000 clones listed, 85% are singletons. This clone is deemed medium-sized. This receptor was obtained from a female donor with multiple sclerosis, enrolled in a pregnancy study. Specimen: CD8+ T cells from peripheral blood mononuclear cells, collected before pregnancy.

The CDR3 sequence: CASSGTGWATQYF. Written as DNA, the CDR3 is TGTGCCAGTAGTGGTACGGGGTGGGCGACCCAGTACTTC. The rearrangement joins TRBV19 to TRBJ2-5; D possibly corresponds to TRBD2 (5 bases). CDR3 length equals 13 residues. Germline V CDR1 and CDR2: LNHDA, SQIVND (reference sequence). V lost 5 bases, J lost 7 bases, and 14 bases lay in between.